Described below is a single T cell receptor (beta chain) sequence and its context. The PCR contained 60 Vbeta and 13 Jbeta primers. The protocol was immunoSEQ multiplex PCR, while the TCRdb copy is restricted to in-frame clones and leaves out a portion. The sample carries 150,000 to 200,000 clones, 70% to 80% recorded once. This record belongs to a study of cytomegalovirus exposure and HLA in healthy donors. With 4 bases clipped from V and 2 bases from J, the junction kept 11 bases outside the gene matches. The CDR3 is made up of 18 amino acids. Germline CDR1 SGHAT, CDR2 FQNNGV. The sequence was obtained from a woman aged 40 to 50 in good health and CMV-seronegative. The chain combines TRBV11-2 with TRBJ1-3; 10 bases are shared with TRBD1. Specimen: PBMCs. The DNA of the CDR3 is TGTGCCAGCAGCTCGCGCGGGGGGACAGGGGAAACTGGAAACACCATATATTTT. Protein product: CASSSRGGTGETGNTIYF.